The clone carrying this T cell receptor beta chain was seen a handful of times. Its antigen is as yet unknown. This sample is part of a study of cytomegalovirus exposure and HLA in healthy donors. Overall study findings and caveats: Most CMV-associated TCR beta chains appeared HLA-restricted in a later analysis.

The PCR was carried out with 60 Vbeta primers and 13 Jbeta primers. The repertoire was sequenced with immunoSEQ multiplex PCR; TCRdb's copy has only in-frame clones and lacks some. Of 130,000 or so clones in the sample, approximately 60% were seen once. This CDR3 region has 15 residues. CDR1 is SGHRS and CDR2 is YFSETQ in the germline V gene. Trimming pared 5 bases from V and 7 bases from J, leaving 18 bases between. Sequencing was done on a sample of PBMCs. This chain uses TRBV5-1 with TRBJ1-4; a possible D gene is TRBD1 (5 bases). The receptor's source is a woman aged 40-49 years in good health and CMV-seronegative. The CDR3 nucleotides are TGCGCCAGCAGTCCTAATGCGGGGGGGAGTGAAAAACTGTTTTTT. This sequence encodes CASSPNAGGSEKLFF.